Reported below is one TCR beta chain. The source of the sample is a study of shared clonotypes between healthy human individuals. CDR1 is MDHEN and CDR2 is SYDVKM in the germline V gene. Germline trimming cut 6 bases from V and 0 bases from J; bases unmatched to any gene: 10. The CDR3 is made up of 18 amino acids. Repertoires were generated with immunoSEQ multiplex PCR, while TCRdb's copy carries only in-frame clones and drops some. The sample yields around 690,000 clones, 90% seen once. The V call is TRBV28, the J call TRBJ2-1, with 11 positions matching TRBD2. The specimen sequenced was memory CD8+ T cells from PBMCs. Documented subset: CD45RO+ cells pooled with CCR7-negative TemRA cells. This sequence originates from a man between 18 and 35 years old in good health. Some clones in this sample may be carry-over from other donors' samples. The CDR3 is CASSTLGLAGISYNEQFF. The CDR3 DNA sequence: TGTGCCAGCAGCACATTAGGACTAGCGGGCATCTCCTACAATGAGCAGTTCTTC.